This T cell receptor (beta chain) was sequenced in a study of PD-L1 blockade in urothelial cancer. Study details: Patients went on atezolizumab in the mid-2010s, receiving 1,200 mg intravenously every 3 weeks.

Sequencing used immunoSEQ multiplex PCR; TCRdb keeps in-frame clones, though not all of them. The sample includes about 120,000 clones, more than 70% of them seen just once. CDR3 length: 14 residues. CDR1 is SGHRS and CDR2 is YFSETQ in the germline V gene. V was clipped by 4 bases and J by 6 bases; unmatched bases: 9. Time point described: peripheral blood 6 weeks after treatment start. This TCR was recovered from a man aged 45-60 years with urothelial cancer. The sequencing here drew on PBMCs, taken around atezolizumab (anti-PD-L1) treatment. The chain joins TRBV5-1 to TRBJ1-1; TRBD1 matches 7 bases. This chain's CDR3 is CASSPGRQGAEAFF. Written as DNA, the CDR3 is TGCGCCAGCAGCCCTGGGAGACAGGGCGCTGAAGCTTTCTTT.